The T cell receptor (beta chain) under discussion was sequenced for a study of molecular identifiers for immune sequencing clone quantification. Study summary: Four portions were sequenced after RNA from approximately 20,000 or 98,000 naive CD8 cells was split five ways in replicates. Study-wide findings and caveats: Naive cells had under 1% of molecules in clones above 20 RNA copies, effectors over 98%. Identical TCR molecules that share a barcode could lead to an underestimation of highly expanded clone sizes.

Germline assignment: CDR1 SGDLS and CDR2 YYNGEE. V lost 4 bases to trimming and J lost 7 bases, with 11 bases between them. The CDR3 runs 12 residues. Sorting defined naive CD8 T cells as CD8+CD4-CCR7+CD45RA+. TCRdb itself ran the PCR reads through MiXCR, one entry per CDR3 protein. The table records roughly 630,000 distinct CDR3 sequences, approximately 24% of them present only once. Regarding this clonotype: Its antigen is still unknown.

V usage is TRBV9 and J usage is TRBJ1-1; possible D gene TRBD1, 5 bases. Sequencing input: naive CD8+ T cells from blood, with Jurkat cell RNA spiked in. Stated subset: FACS-sorted CD8+CD4-CCR7+CD45RA+ naive T cells. This receptor was taken from a human donor in good health. Some libraries in this study had Jurkat cell RNA spiked in. The DNA of the CDR3 is TGTGCCAGCAGCAAATGGGACGGTGAAGCTTTCTTT. It specifies CASSKWDGEAFF.